This T cell receptor beta chain was retrieved from a study of T cell responses to AZD1222 COVID-19 vaccine. The study, taken as a whole, reports: Mapped onto spike, vaccine-associated CD4 TCRs spanned it and were dominant at 160-218 and 743-854. Unmutated variant regions are reportedly the target of nearly half of TCRs that are spike-specific. Donor demographics were predominantly white British with a female majority; clonal diversity may be underestimated. Repertoires were obtained solely post-peak T cell response.

On this clone: Its specificity is unknown.

Produced via immunoSEQ multiplex PCR; TCRdb's table is partial and in-frame only. Of fewer than 200,000 clones in the sample, about 92% were seen once. The germline V gene encodes CDR1 MDHEN and CDR2 SYDVKM. The CDR3 has 17 amino acids. The V end was cut by 2 bases, the J end by 5 bases, with 21 bases between. The TCR sequence derives from an adult in good health. Sequencing used peripheral blood, obtained on day 0 of AZD1222 vaccination. This rearrangement joins TRBV28 to TRBJ1-2; TRBD1 might be the D (6 bases). The CDR3 region has the DNA TGTGCCAGCAGTTTAAGATTTGGGAAAAGGGGGAATTATGGCTACACCTTC. This sequence encodes CASSLRFGKRGNYGYTF.